This passage covers 23 T cell receptor beta chains from one sample sequenced in a study of CD8+ T cells in alopecia areata. Extracted RNA was reverse transcribed into cDNA, the sequencing template. The protocol was immunoSEQ multiplex PCR, while the TCRdb copy is restricted to in-frame clones and leaves out a portion. The table has 100,000 to 150,000 clones, 49% seen once. The sample in question was CD8+ T cells sorted from blood, obtained at week 0. The receptors stem from a human donor with alopecia areata.

J is TRBJ2-7 and V is TRBV14; 9 nucleotides line up with TRBD1. This CDR3 is 14 amino acids long. V lost 4 bases to trimming and J lost 3 bases; unmatched junction nucleotides: 4. Germline V gene sequence: CDR1 SGHDN, CDR2 FVKESK. This CDR3 is CASSLGTGIYEQYF. The CDR3 DNA reads as TGTGCCAGCAGCCTTGGGACAGGGATCTACGAGCAGTACTTC.

This chain joins TRBV4-1 and TRBJ1-6; a weak D match, TRBD1 (6 bases). CDR3 length: 16 amino acids. The germline CDR1 and CDR2 sequences are MGHRA and YSYEKL. Trimming removed 3 bases at V and 7 bases at J, with 16 bases between. CDR3 sequence reads: CASSHIQGYGNSPLHF. The CDR3 DNA follows: TGCGCCAGCAGCCACATACAGGGCTACGGGAATTCACCCCTCCACTTT.

This clone appeared once. The rearrangement links TRBV27 to TRBJ2-7; D remains unclear. The CDR3 runs 12 residues. The germline CDR1 and CDR2 sequences are MNHEY and SMNVEV (reference sequence). V gave up 7 bases and J gave up 4 bases, with 11 bases separating them. The CDR3 coding sequence is TGTGCCAGCACCACGGAGAGATACGAGCAGTACTTC. This codes for CASTTERYEQYF.

The chain is built from TRBV11-2 and TRBJ2-5; maybe TRBD2 (5 bases). The germline V gene encodes CDR1 SGHAT and CDR2 FQNNGV. The CDR3 runs 13 residues. The V end was cut by 4 bases, the J end by 2 bases, with 8 bases between. CDR3 sequence (DNA): TGTGCCAGCAGCTCCGGGGAACAAGAGACCCAGTACTTC. This encodes CASSSGEQETQYF.

This clone was seen a handful of times. The J gene is TRBJ2-2, the V gene TRBV6-1; 9 bases align to TRBD1. Germline V gene data show CDR1 as MNHNS and CDR2 as SASEGT. The V gene end was trimmed by 3 bases and the J gene end by 4 bases; junction bases not matched to a gene: 6. This CDR3 contains 16 residues. The CDR3 sequence is CASSDWTGAFTGELFF. CDR3 DNA sequence: TGTGCCAGCAGTGATTGGACAGGGGCCTTCACCGGGGAGCTGTTTTTT.

The J gene is TRBJ2-5, the V gene TRBV5-1; D gene uncertain. The CDR3 extends over 12 amino acids. The V end lost 1 base, the J end lost 1 base, and 2 bases lay between the germline ends. Germline values: CDR1 SGHRS, CDR2 YFSETQ. CDR3 DNA: TGCGCCAGCAGCTTGATCCAAGAGACCCAGTACTTC. Its protein is CASSLIQETQYF.

This clone was seen a few times. The chain couples TRBV29-1 to TRBJ2-1; D is ambiguous. Germline CDR1 reads SQVTM; CDR2 reads ANQGSEA. The V and J ends lost 8 bases and 4 bases respectively, with 15 bases between them. This CDR3 spans 13 amino acids. The CDR3 coding sequence is TGCAGCATTCCGCGAACAGTGTACAATGAGCAGTTCTTC. This codes for CSIPRTVYNEQFF.

The chain links TRBV14 to TRBJ2-5; D is ambiguous. Trimming cost V 3 bases and J 1 base, with 3 bases left between them. This CDR3 is built from 12 residues. CDR1 and CDR2 from the germline V gene are SGHDN and FVKESK. Here the CDR3 DNA reads TGTGCCAGCAGCCACCTCCAAGAGACCCAGTACTTC. It encodes CASSHLQETQYF.

This sequence joins TRBV5-6 and TRBJ2-3; maybe TRBD1 (7 bases). There are 12 residues in the CDR3. V lost 4 bases and J 13 bases, leaving 16 bases between the germline ends. Germline loops: CDR1 SGHDT, CDR2 YYEEEE. The CDR3 is CASSAGQQREYF. CDR3 DNA sequence: TGTGCCAGCAGCGCGGGACAGCAAAGGGAGTATTTT.

The chain couples TRBV11-2 to TRBJ2-7; a weak D match, TRBD2 (6 bases). There are 15 residues in the CDR3. V shed 5 bases and J shed 0 bases, with 14 bases lying between them. The V gene's germline CDR1 is SGHAT and CDR2 FQNNGV. As DNA, the CDR3 is TGTGCCAGCAGCGCCCCGGGACTTTACTCCTACGAGCAGTACTTC. It is translated as CASSAPGLYSYEQYF.

The chain couples TRBV4-1 to TRBJ1-2, with a possible D match to TRBD1 (5 bases). The CDR3 totals 17 residues. Germline loops: CDR1 MGHRA, CDR2 YSYEKL. V lost 3 bases, J lost 2 bases, and 19 bases lay in between. The CDR3 DNA reads TGCGCCAGCAGCCATTCCTCCTCCGGGACCGCAAACTATGGCTACACCTTC. Translating it yields CASSHSSSGTANYGYTF.

The chain is built from TRBV27 and TRBJ1-2, with D maybe TRBD1 (5 bases). The CDR3 loop spans 15 amino acids. V was shortened by 2 bases and J by 2 bases, with 12 bases between the two germline ends. CDR1 and CDR2 from the germline V gene are MNHEY and SMNVEV (reference sequence). The CDR3 loop reads CASSLHPGSNYGYTF. DNA for the CDR3: TGTGCCAGCAGTTTACACCCAGGGTCCAACTATGGCTACACCTTC.

A few counts support this clone. This sequence joins TRBV6-1 and TRBJ1-1, with a possible D match to TRBD1 (5 bases). V dropped 5 bases and J dropped 0 bases, with 10 bases sitting between them. CDR1 MNHNS and CDR2 SASEGT come from the germline V gene. The length of the CDR3 is 14 residues. This CDR3 is CASSLGQMNTEAFF. CDR3 coding DNA: TGTGCCAGCAGTTTGGGGCAAATGAACACTGAAGCTTTCTTT.

J is TRBJ1-5 and V is TRBV19; 7 positions match TRBD1. J lost 2 bases, V lost 5 bases, and 6 bases had no gene match. Germline loops: CDR1 LNHDA, CDR2 SQIVND (reference sequence). The CDR3 length is 15 residues. The CDR3 region is CASSADRVGNQPQHF. The CDR3 DNA is TGTGCCAGTAGTGCCGACAGGGTTGGCAATCAGCCCCAGCATTTT.

The rearrangement uses TRBV30 and TRBJ2-1; no firm D call. Germline CDR1 reads GTSNPN; CDR2 reads SVGIG (reference sequence). V lost 5 bases and J 1 base, leaving 12 bases between the germline ends. The CDR3 is 14 amino acids. DNA for the CDR3: TGTGCCTGGCAAACAGAGATTTCCTACAATGAGCAGTTCTTC. Amino acid sequence: CAWQTEISYNEQFF.

The chain recombines TRBV27 with TRBJ2-3; 8 bases map to TRBD2. V shed 4 bases, J shed 6 bases, and the junction held 6 bases outside the gene matches. The germline V gene encodes CDR1 MNHEY and CDR2 SMNVEV (reference sequence). This CDR3 comprises 14 residues. In DNA, the CDR3 is TGTGCCAGCAGTTACGGGGGGGCAGCTGATACGCAGTATTTT. This encodes CASSYGGAADTQYF.

This clone was seen at least ten times. This chain joins TRBV9 and TRBJ1-4; no reliable D call. The CDR3 has 13 residues. Germline-derived CDR1 and CDR2 are SGDLS and YYNGEE. Trimming shortened V by 4 bases and J by 7 bases, and 11 bases separated the two germline ends. The DNA of the CDR3 is TGTGCCAGCAGCACCTTTGAGGCTGAAAAACTGTTTTTT. Encoded protein: CASSTFEAEKLFF.

The chain links TRBV6-5 to TRBJ2-2; 9 bases align to TRBD2. The CDR3 sequence is 15 residues long. Per germline, CDR1 MNHEY and CDR2 SVGAGI. The ends lost 4 bases at V and 7 bases at J; junction bases unmatched: 7. CDR3 loop: CASSSLAGTNGELFF. CDR3 bases: TGTGCCAGCAGTTCGCTAGCGGGGACGAACGGGGAGCTGTTTTTT.

The rearrangement joins TRBV9 to TRBJ1-2, with D possibly TRBD1 on 6 matching bases. CDR1 and CDR2 (germline): SGDLS, YYNGEE. V was pared by 4 bases and J by 3 bases, with 10 bases between. The CDR3 extends over 13 amino acids. CDR3 DNA: TGTGCCAGCAGCCTACAGGGAGACTATGGCTACACCTTC. Protein sequence: CASSLQGDYGYTF.

This chain links TRBV4-2 with TRBJ2-3; 8 positions agree with TRBD2. Per the germline V gene, CDR1 is LGHNA and CDR2 is YNFKEQ. The V gene end was trimmed by 4 bases and the J gene end by 4 bases; junction bases not matched to a gene: 4. The CDR3 contains 14 residues. The CDR3 DNA sequence: TGTGCCAGCAGCCCGGGACTAGGGGCAGATACGCAGTATTTT. Translated: CASSPGLGADTQYF.

Only one count was recorded for this clone. The chain uses TRBV19 and TRBJ2-5; D gene unclear. Germline CDR1 is LNHDA and CDR2 is SQIVND (reference sequence). V lost 10 bases and J 1 base, leaving 7 bases between the germline ends. CDR3 length equals 11 residues. The CDR3 here is CATMGQETQYF. CDR3 bases: TGTGCCACCATGGGCCAAGAGACCCAGTACTTC.

This clone was detected once. The CDR3 nucleotides are TGTGCCTGGTGCGAGGCTGGAAACACCATATATTTT. Translated: CAWCEAGNTIYF. The rearrangement joins TRBV30 to TRBJ1-3; D gene ambiguous. CDR1 is GTSNPN and CDR2 is SVGIG in the germline V gene (reference sequence). V was cut by 5 bases and J by 2 bases, with 7 bases left in between. This CDR3 has 12 residues.

The chain carries TRBV27 and TRBJ1-4; 8 bases are a match to TRBD1. The junction had 3 bases not matched to a gene; V was cut back by 2 bases and J by 10 bases. Germline V CDR1 and CDR2: MNHEY, SMNVEV (reference sequence). The CDR3 has 13 amino acids. CDR3 in DNA: TGTGCCAGCAGTTTACTAGGACAGGGAAAACTGTTTTTT. Protein: CASSLLGQGKLFF.